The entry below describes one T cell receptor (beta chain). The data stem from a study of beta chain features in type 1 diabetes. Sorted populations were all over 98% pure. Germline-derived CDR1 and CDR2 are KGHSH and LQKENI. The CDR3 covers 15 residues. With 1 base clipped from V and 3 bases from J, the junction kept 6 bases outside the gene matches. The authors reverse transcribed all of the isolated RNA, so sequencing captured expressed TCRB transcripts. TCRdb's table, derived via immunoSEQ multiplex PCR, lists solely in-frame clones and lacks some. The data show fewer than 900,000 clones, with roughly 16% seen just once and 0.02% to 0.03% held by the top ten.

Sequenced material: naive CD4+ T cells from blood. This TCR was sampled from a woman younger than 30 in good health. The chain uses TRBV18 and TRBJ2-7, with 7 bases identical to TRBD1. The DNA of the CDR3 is TGTGCCAGCTCACCACAGGGGACAGCGATCTACGAGCAGTACTTC. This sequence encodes CASSPQGTAIYEQYF.